A single sample gave rise to the 10 T cell receptor beta chains below, sequenced in a study of T cells after yellow fever vaccination. TCRdb reanalysed the 5' RACE reads using MiXCR and keeps one entry per CDR3 protein. Of a few hundred thousand distinct CDR3 sequences in the sample, about a sixth were seen once. Here the sequenced sample was PBMCs, taken less than 6 days after the first yellow fever vaccination. The receptors stem from a man between 18 and 35 years old who received the YFV17D yellow fever vaccine.

This clonotype was recorded a few times. V is TRBV6-1 and J is TRBJ1-4; D is possibly TRBD1 (6 bases). Germline CDR1 is MNHNS and CDR2 is SASEGT. V shed 11 bases and J shed 8 bases, with 15 bases lying between them. CDR3 length: 12 amino acids. CDR3 bases: TGTGCCGGTGGAACAGGGTTCGAAAAACTGTTTTTT. Amino acids: CAGGTGFEKLFF.

The chain recombines TRBV10-3 with TRBJ2-1, with TRBD1 matching 7 bases. The CDR3 contains 13 residues. CDR1 and CDR2 (germline): ENHRY, SYGVKD. The V gene end was trimmed by 2 bases and the J gene end by 6 bases; junction bases not matched to a gene: 1. This chain's CDR3 is CAISENRGNEQFF. DNA of the CDR3: TGTGCCATCAGTGAGAACAGGGGCAATGAGCAGTTCTTC.

The rearrangement joins TRBV28 to TRBJ2-3; D is perhaps TRBD1 (6 bases). V was cut by 7 bases and J by 2 bases, with 19 bases left in between. CDR1 is MDHEN and CDR2 is SYDVKM in the germline V gene. This CDR3 region has 16 residues. CDR3 nucleotide sequence: TGTGCCAGCACCGTCCTAAGGACAGCCTCCACAGATACGCAGTATTTT. Its translation: CASTVLRTASTDTQYF.

The table lists this clonotype with a few counts. The chain employs TRBV30 and TRBJ1-3; 8 nucleotides align to TRBD1. Unmatched junction bases numbered 7, after V lost 5 bases and J lost 4 bases. Per germline, CDR1 GTSNPN and CDR2 SVGIG (reference sequence). The CDR3 runs to 14 residues. In DNA form, the CDR3 reads TGTGCCTGGGACCCCGGGACAGGAGGAAACACCATATATTTT. Amino acid sequence: CAWDPGTGGNTIYF.

The rearrangement links TRBV5-6 to TRBJ1-4; 9 bases are a match to TRBD1. Germline CDR1 and CDR2: SGHDT and YYEEEE. V lost 4 bases to trimming and J lost 7 bases; unmatched junction nucleotides: 14. The CDR3 runs to 17 residues. CDR3 DNA: TGTGCCAGCAGCCTCCCCGGGGGACAGGGCCTCGGTGAAAAACTGTTTTTT. Translating gives CASSLPGGQGLGEKLFF.

This clonotype was detected only a few times. The chain combines TRBV28 with TRBJ1-2, with D tentatively TRBD1 (5 bases). The CDR3 consists of 15 residues. CDR1 is MDHEN, CDR2 SYDVKM, per germline. V was shortened by 5 bases and J by 4 bases, with 17 bases between the two germline ends. In DNA, the CDR3 is TGTGCCAGCAGTGTATCCACAGGTGATTTCTATGGCTACACCTTC. Translated, it gives CASSVSTGDFYGYTF.

This clonotype has more than one count but fewer than ten. The chain links TRBV6-5 to TRBJ2-1, with D uncertain. Between the trimmed V and J ends, which lost 0 bases and 8 bases, there was a span of 5 bases. Germline values: CDR1 MNHEY, CDR2 SVGAGI. CDR3 length: 12 amino acids. DNA for the CDR3: TGTGCCAGCAGTTACTCACCCCATGAGCAGTTCTTC. Translation: CASSYSPHEQFF.

Many counts were recorded for this clonotype. This sequence joins TRBV7-9 and TRBJ1-1; D ambiguous. Germline CDR1 and CDR2: SEHNR and FQNEAQ (reference sequence). The V and J ends lost 0 bases and 0 bases respectively, with 14 bases between them. The CDR3 contains 17 residues. CDR3 coding DNA: TGTGCCAGCAGCTTAGCCCCCCCAGCCTTTATGAACACTGAAGCTTTCTTT. This sequence encodes CASSLAPPAFMNTEAFF. The full variable domain, with the rest looked up from reference TRBV7-9 and TRBJ1-1, is DTGVSQNPRHKITKRGQNVTFRCDPISEHNRLYWYRQTLGQGPEFLTYFQNEAQLEKSRLLSDRFSAERPKGSFSTLEIQRTEQGDSAMYLCASSLAPPAFMNTEAFFGQGTRLTVV.

The V and J genes are TRBV6-1 and TRBJ1-5; TRBD1 aligns across 8 bases. Germline V gives CDR1 MNHNS, CDR2 SASEGT. The V and J ends lost 7 bases and 7 bases, in that order; junction bases with no gene match: 9. This CDR3 has 14 amino acids. For the CDR3, the DNA is TGTGCCAGCACGTGGGCAGGGGGCGAACAGCCCCAGCATTTT. Protein sequence: CASTWAGGEQPQHF.

The chain is built from TRBV4-3 and TRBJ2-2; D unclear. Germline assignment: CDR1 LGHNA and CDR2 YSLEER. The CDR3 spans 14 residues. Deletions cut 4 bases from V and 7 bases from J, with 13 bases between. The CDR3 region is CASSPRATYGELFF. CDR3 DNA sequence: TGCGCCAGCAGCCCCCGGGCCACCTACGGGGAGCTGTTTTTT.